A single sample is the source of the 19 T cell receptor beta chains below, sequenced in a study of cytomegalovirus exposure and HLA in healthy donors. PCR used 60 Vbeta primers and 13 Jbeta primers. Clones were sequenced by immunoSEQ multiplex PCR, and TCRdb holds only the in-frame ones, with some missing. The table records approximately 200,000 clones, around 80% of them present only once. Material for sequencing was PBMCs. Source of these receptors: a girl aged 2 to 9 in good health and CMV-seronegative.

This clone was seen a handful of times. This chain joins TRBV5-1 and TRBJ1-6; the D gene is possibly TRBD1 (6 bases). This CDR3 comprises 15 residues. Trimming removed 2 bases at V and 4 bases at J, with 10 bases between. Per germline, CDR1 SGHRS and CDR2 YFSETQ. This CDR3 reads CASSFSGQYNSPLHF. CDR3 coding DNA: TGCGCCAGCAGCTTCTCGGGACAATATAATTCACCCCTCCACTTT.

The chain has TRBV18 and TRBJ2-1; TRBD2 matches at 14 bases. The V gene's germline CDR1 is KGHSH and CDR2 LQKENI. V shed 6 bases, J shed 2 bases, and the junction held 6 bases outside the gene matches. There are 17 residues in the CDR3. The chain's CDR3 is CASSNGTSGGTYNEQFF. CDR3 bases: TGTGCCAGCTCCAACGGGACTAGCGGGGGCACCTACAATGAGCAGTTCTTC.

CDR3 nucleotides: TGTGCCAGCAGCCCATTAGGGGTGCCGTCACCCAATGAGCAGTTCTTC. It yields the protein CASSPLGVPSPNEQFF. The chain has TRBV6-4 and TRBJ2-1, with a tentative D call TRBD1 (5 bases). The CDR3 is 16 amino acids. Germline CDR1 reads MRHNA; CDR2 reads SNTAGT. The V and J ends lost 6 bases and 6 bases respectively, with 21 bases between them.

Of note for this clone: At one end the junction does not follow the germline gene, possibly because of a read error. The rearrangement joins TRBV7-9 to TRBJ1-1; D not resolved. Germline CDR1 is SEHNR and CDR2 is FQNEAQ (reference sequence). The CDR3 runs to 13 residues. For the CDR3, the DNA is TGTTCCAGCAGCCCAACTGCATCGTCTTCAGCTTTCTTT. Amino acid sequence: CSSSPTASSSAFF.

As for this clone: Sequence at one end of the junction differs from germline and may be a read error. The chain employs TRBV7-9 and TRBJ1-1, with TRBD1 as a possible D gene (5 bases). The V gene's germline CDR1 is SEHNR and CDR2 FQNEAQ (reference sequence). CDR3 length: 13 residues. The CDR3 reads CSSRAREDPEAFF. CDR3 bases: TGTTCCAGCCGCGCCAGGGAAGACCCTGAAGCTTTCTTT.

This clone appeared a single time. V and J are TRBV11-2 and TRBJ1-1; D is perhaps TRBD1 (5 bases). V was clipped by 5 bases and J by 3 bases, with 16 bases between them. This CDR3 is 15 amino acids long. Germline-derived CDR1 and CDR2 are SGHAT and FQNNGV. The CDR3 loop reads CASSKNGPRDTEAFF. CDR3 sequence (DNA): TGTGCCAGCAGCAAAAATGGTCCCAGGGACACTGAAGCTTTCTTT. The full variable domain, rest sourced from reference TRBV11-2 and TRBJ1-1, is EAGVAQSPRYKIIEKRQSVAFWCNPISGHATLYWYQQILGQGPKLLIQFQNNGVVDDSQLPKDRFSAERLKGVDSTLKIQPAKLEDSAVYLCASSKNGPRDTEAFFGQGTRLTVV.

About this clone itself: Mismatch with germline at one junction end may stem from a read error. The chain has TRBV29-1 and TRBJ2-5; 8 nucleotides line up with TRBD2. There are 13 residues in the CDR3. CDR1 is SQVTM, CDR2 ANQGSEA, per germline. The CDR3 sequence is CSVEGDDGREQYF. In DNA, the CDR3 is TGCAGCGTCGAAGGGGACGACGGGAGGGAGCAGTACTTC.

This rearrangement joins TRBV4-1 to TRBJ1-1; D might be TRBD1 (6 bases). Trimming took off 1 base at V and 9 bases at J, with 12 bases between the two ends. The length of the CDR3 is 13 residues. From germline, CDR1 is MGHRA and CDR2 YSYEKL. The CDR3 bases are TGCGCCAGCAGCCAAGTGGTTGGACAGCAAGCTTTCTTT. Its translation is CASSQVVGQQAFF.

The V and J genes are TRBV21-1 and TRBJ1-5; the tabulated D call, TRBD1, remains unverified against the DNA. TRBV21-1 is designated a pseudogene. The CDR3 has 18 amino acids. The CDR3 loop is CASREGLIPQGAFQPQHF. CDR3 in DNA: TGTGCCAGCAGAGAGGGATTGATCCCCCAGGGGGCCTTTCAGCCCCAGCATTTT.

This chain joins TRBV11-2 and TRBJ2-7; a weak D match, TRBD2 (6 bases). In germline, CDR1 is SGHAT, CDR2 FQNNGV. The CDR3 consists of 17 residues. V gave up 4 bases and J gave up 6 bases, with 25 bases separating them. The CDR3 DNA reads as TGTGCCAGCAGCTCCGGGAGAGCGGAGGAATTCCCCCTCGAGCAGTACTTC. Translation: CASSSGRAEEFPLEQYF.

The chain links TRBV12-5 to TRBJ1-5; D is unresolved. V was pared by 7 bases and J by 7 bases, with 20 bases between. CDR1 is LGHNT and CDR2 is FRNRAP in the germline V gene. The CDR3 has 15 amino acids. The CDR3 here is CASASPNPEKQPQHF. Written as DNA, the CDR3 is TGTGCTAGTGCTTCACCTAACCCTGAGAAGCAGCCCCAGCATTTT.

V is TRBV11-2 and J is TRBJ2-1; D is ambiguous. Germline V gives CDR1 SGHAT, CDR2 FQNNGV. There are 14 residues in the CDR3. The V end lost 6 bases, the J end lost 8 bases, and 17 bases lay between the germline ends. Here the CDR3 DNA reads TGTGCCAGCAGGATCGCCGGCCCCCGGGATGAGCAGTTCTTC. This encodes CASRIAGPRDEQFF. The full variable domain, its missing parts supplied by reference TRBV11-2 and TRBJ2-1, is EAGVAQSPRYKIIEKRQSVAFWCNPISGHATLYWYQQILGQGPKLLIQFQNNGVVDDSQLPKDRFSAERLKGVDSTLKIQPAKLEDSAVYLCASRIAGPRDEQFFGPGTRLTVL.

This clone was detected only once. V usage is TRBV2 and J usage is TRBJ2-6, with 7 bases fitting TRBD1. The V segment lost 5 bases and the J segment 1 base; nucleotides outside the gene matches: 2. CDR1 and CDR2 (germline): SNHLY, FYNNEI. This CDR3 has 15 amino acids. In DNA, the CDR3 is TGTGCCAGCAGTCCACAGGGGTCTGGGGCCAACGTCCTGACTTTC. It yields the protein CASSPQGSGANVLTF. The entire variable domain, with the rest obtained from reference TRBV2 and TRBJ2-6, is as follows: EPEVTQTPSHQVTQMGQEVILRCVPISNHLYFYWYRQILGQKVEFLVSFYNNEISEKSEIFDDQFSVERPDGSNFTLKIRSTKLEDSAMYFCASSPQGSGANVLTFGAGSRLTVL.

The V gene is TRBV27, the J gene TRBJ2-1; 11 positions match TRBD2. CDR3 length: 14 amino acids. Trimming removed 6 bases from V and 6 bases from J; junction bases left unmatched: 4. Germline V gene data show CDR1 as MNHEY and CDR2 as SMNVEV (reference sequence). CDR3 protein: CASSNGTSGNEQFF. CDR3 DNA: TGTGCCAGCAGCAACGGGACTAGCGGCAATGAGCAGTTCTTC.

V is TRBV27 and J is TRBJ2-7; 10 bases are shared with TRBD2. V trimming: 5 bases; J trimming: 4 bases; junction bases outside the gene matches: 5. Germline V gene sequence: CDR1 MNHEY, CDR2 SMNVEV (reference sequence). This CDR3 is built from 14 residues. CDR3 sequence reads: CASSLAGEVYEQYF. CDR3 nucleotide sequence: TGTGCCAGCAGTCTAGCGGGAGAGGTTTACGAGCAGTACTTC.

The chain couples TRBV30 to TRBJ2-5; D is perhaps TRBD2 (5 bases). CDR1 is GTSNPN and CDR2 is SVGIG in the germline V gene (reference sequence). V was clipped by 1 base and J by 7 bases, with 10 bases between them. The CDR3 sequence is 12 residues long. The CDR3, as DNA: TGTGCCTGGAGTGATGGGAGAGGGACCCAGTACTTC. This sequence encodes CAWSDGRGTQYF.

The gene calls are TRBV19 and TRBJ2-4, with 8 nucleotides matching TRBD1. Looked up from germline, CDR1 is LNHDA and CDR2 is SQIVND (reference sequence). The CDR3 runs 14 residues. V lost 7 bases, J lost 5 bases, and 7 bases stayed unmatched. In nucleotides, the CDR3 is TGTGCCAGTAAGTCAGGGGGCGCGCAAAACATTCAGTACTTC. Protein product: CASKSGGAQNIQYF.

This clone was seen a handful of times. The CDR3 region is CARGTGNEQYF. CDR3 nucleotide sequence: TGTGCCAGGGGAACAGGGAACGAGCAGTACTTC. The chain uses TRBV6-1 and TRBJ2-7, with D maybe TRBD1 (6 bases). The germline CDR1 and CDR2 sequences are MNHNS and SASEGT. This CDR3 has 11 amino acids. Trimming cost V 9 bases and J 5 bases, with 11 bases left between them.

This clone turned up a few times. The chain carries TRBV28 and TRBJ2-7; TRBD1 agrees at 11 bases. CDR1 is MDHEN and CDR2 is SYDVKM in the germline V gene. Trimming cost V 6 bases and J 7 bases; bases outside gene matches: 11. This CDR3 spans 15 amino acids. The CDR3, as DNA: TGTGCCAGCAGCAAAGGACAGGGGGCAGGAGAGGAGCAGTACTTC. Its protein is CASSKGQGAGEEQYF.